This T cell receptor (beta chain) was recorded in a study of spatial heterogeneity in lung cancer. Study results and limitations: How many expanded intratumoral alpha and beta TCRs were present tracked the tumor mutation count, which was a count of nonsynonymous mutations.

TCRdb called the 5' RACE reads again in MiXCR, with one record for every CDR3 protein. Counted here are around 12,000 distinct CDR3 sequences, around 6.1% occurring once; the ten biggest clones make up more than 3%. This CDR3 contains 15 residues. In germline, CDR1 is MNHEY, CDR2 SVGEGT. Trimming cost V 6 bases and J 2 bases; bases outside gene matches: 7. The time point here: sample taken at primary tumor resection. This clonotype was counted ten times or more. The antigen remains unidentified. The clonotype comes from a female donor with early-stage non-small cell lung cancer. The sequences come from lung tumor tissue, collected at surgery. The chain is built from TRBV6-2 or TRBV6-3 and TRBJ1-5, with 7 bases identical to TRBD1. CDR3 in amino acids: CASSTGGTGNQPQHF. DNA for the CDR3: TGTGCCAGCAGCACCGGCGGGACAGGCAATCAGCCCCAGCATTTT.